The clone carrying this T cell receptor beta chain was detected many times. What it recognizes is unknown. This sample is part of a study of CD8 T cells in ankylosing spondylitis. TCRdb called the 5' RACE reads again in MiXCR, with one record for every CDR3 protein. The sample yields about 330,000 distinct CDR3 sequences, 6.5% to 10% seen once. Study-wide points: Significant enrichment of disease-linked clones was reportedly seen in matched ankylosing spondylitis synovial fluid. Disease-linked clones bore a CD8+ phenotype, appearing relatively rarely in peripheral blood. Apparently characteristic of ankylosing spondylitis blood was a TCR beta motif (eight highly homologous variants).

The specimen sequenced was blood, either unsorted or a sorted T cell fraction (not recorded which). The receptor was isolated from a male donor with ankylosing spondylitis.

The CDR3 nucleotides read TGTGCCAGCAGAGGGAATGAGCAGTTCTTC. Amino acids: CASRGNEQFF. The J gene is TRBJ2-1, the V gene TRBV7-8; D not certain. CDR1 is SGHVS and CDR2 is FQNEAQ in the germline V gene. The CDR3 covers 10 residues. V dropped 6 bases and J dropped 7 bases, with 4 bases sitting between them.